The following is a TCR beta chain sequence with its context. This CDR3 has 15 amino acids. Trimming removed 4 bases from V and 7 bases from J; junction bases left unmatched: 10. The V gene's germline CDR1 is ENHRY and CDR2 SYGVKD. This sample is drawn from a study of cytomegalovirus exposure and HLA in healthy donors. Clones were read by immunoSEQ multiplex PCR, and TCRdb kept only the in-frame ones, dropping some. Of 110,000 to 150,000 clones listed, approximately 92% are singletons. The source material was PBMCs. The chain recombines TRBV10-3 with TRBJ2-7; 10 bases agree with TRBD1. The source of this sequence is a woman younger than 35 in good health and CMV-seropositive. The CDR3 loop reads CAISGRDRGFGEQYF. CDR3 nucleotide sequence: TGTGCCATCAGTGGCCGGGACAGGGGATTTGGTGAGCAGTACTTC.